The 4 T cell receptor beta chains below come from one sample, sequenced in a study of cytomegalovirus exposure and HLA in healthy donors. Primers included in the PCR were 60 Vbeta and 13 Jbeta primers. Measured with immunoSEQ multiplex PCR; TCRdb has only the in-frame clones, and not every one. This sample has roughly 150,000 clones, with approximately 84% found just once. The material sequenced was PBMCs. The receptor set was obtained from a young woman in good health and CMV-seronegative.

The V gene is TRBV2, the J gene TRBJ1-2, with 8 bases identical to TRBD1. The CDR3 is made up of 13 amino acids. Trimming took 6 bases from V and 0 from J; bases not matched to a gene: 0. Germline values: CDR1 SNHLY, CDR2 FYNNEI. Written as DNA, the CDR3 is TGTGCCAGCAGACAGGGGGCTAACTATGGCTACACCTTC. This translates into CASRQGANYGYTF.

The chain combines TRBV6-1 with TRBJ2-7, with D possibly TRBD1 on 6 matching bases. Trimming took 5 bases from V and 9 from J, leaving 20 bases between them. Germline assignment: CDR1 MNHNS and CDR2 SASEGT. CDR3 length equals 14 residues. The CDR3 region has the DNA TGTGCCAGCAGTTCGGGTGGCAACCCAGGGGTGCAGTACTTC. Translated: CASSSGGNPGVQYF.

The V call is TRBV10-3, the J call TRBJ2-3; TRBD2 might be the D (6 bases). Germline loops: CDR1 ENHRY, CDR2 SYGVKD. Deletions cut 10 bases from V and 2 bases from J, with 13 bases between. The CDR3 is 13 amino acids. The DNA of the CDR3 is TGTGCCAGTTATAGCGGAACCACAGATACGCAGTATTTT. Its protein is CASYSGTTDTQYF.

The rearrangement joins TRBV15 to TRBJ2-1, with 9 bases matching TRBD2. The CDR3 spans 16 residues. Germline V gene lookup returns CDR1 LNHNV and CDR2 YYDKDF (reference sequence). V trimming: 5 bases; J trimming: 4 bases; junction bases outside the gene matches: 9. The CDR3 DNA reads TGTGCCACCAGCTGGAAAAGACTAGCGGATTACAATGAGCAGTTCTTC. Protein product: CATSWKRLADYNEQFF.